This entry lists 31 T cell receptor beta chains sequenced from one sample in a study of radiotherapy plus CTLA-4 blockade in lung cancer. Sequencing was performed with immunoSEQ multiplex PCR; in TCRdb, only in-frame clones are kept and a portion is missing. The sample has roughly 30,000 clones, 60% to 85% seen once. Sequenced here: peripheral blood, sampled from a patient treated with radiotherapy plus ipilimumab. The source is a human donor with non-small cell lung cancer that progressed on radiotherapy plus ipilimumab.

The chain links TRBV5-4 to TRBJ1-1; D gene uncertain. The CDR3 runs to 13 residues. Trimming took off 0 bases at V and 1 base at J, with 4 bases between the two ends. The germline gives CDR1 SGHNT, CDR2 YYREEE (reference sequence). This CDR3 reads CASSLGGNTEAFF. The CDR3 DNA reads TGTGCCAGCAGCTTGGGAGGGAACACTGAAGCTTTCTTT. Full variable domain (outside the CDR3, taken from reference TRBV5-4 and TRBJ1-1): ETGVTQSPTHLIKTRGQQVTLRCSSQSGHNTVSWYQQALGQGPQFIFQYYREEENGRGNFPPRFSGLQFPNYSSELNVNALELDDSALYLCASSLGGNTEAFFGQGTRLTVV.

This chain links TRBV13 with TRBJ1-2; D uncertain. With 2 bases removed from V and 5 bases from J, the gap between germline ends came to 9 bases. In germline, CDR1 is PRHDT, CDR2 FYEKMQ (reference sequence). The CDR3 totals 13 residues. The CDR3 DNA reads as TGTGCCAGCAGCTTAAGGACCGAATATGGCTACACCTTC. This sequence encodes CASSLRTEYGYTF. The entire variable domain, with the rest obtained from reference TRBV13 and TRBJ1-2, is as follows: AAGVIQSPRHLIKEKRETATLKCYPIPRHDTVYWYQQGPGQDPQFLISFYEKMQSDKGSIPDRFSAQQFSDYHSELNMSSLELGDSALYFCASSLRTEYGYTFGSGTRLTVV.

The J gene is TRBJ1-5, the V gene TRBV6-4; D remains ambiguous. The CDR3 runs to 15 residues. V was trimmed by 6 bases and J by 0 bases, leaving 12 bases between them. Germline CDR1 and CDR2: MRHNA and SNTAGT. This CDR3 reads CASRSDGDSNQPQHF. CDR3 bases: TGTGCCAGCAGATCGGACGGAGATAGCAATCAGCCCCAGCATTTT.

V gene TRBV2 combines with J gene TRBJ2-2, with D perhaps TRBD1 or TRBD2 (5 bases each). Germline CDR1 and CDR2: SNHLY and FYNNEI. This CDR3 region has 15 residues. V was cut by 6 bases and J by 0 bases, with 11 bases left in between. CDR3 DNA: TGTGCCAGCAGGAGGGACCTCGCGAACACCGGGGAGCTGTTTTTT. The encoded protein is CASRRDLANTGELFF.

The chain combines TRBV7-9 with TRBJ1-5; no firm D call. Trimming removed 1 base from V and 3 bases from J, with 10 bases in between. This CDR3 is 15 amino acids long. Per germline, CDR1 SEHNR and CDR2 FQNEAQ (reference sequence). CDR3 loop: CASSLGGRLNQPQHF. The CDR3, as DNA: TGTGCCAGCAGCTTAGGCGGCAGACTCAATCAGCCCCAGCATTTT.

This chain uses TRBV7-2 with TRBJ1-1, with TRBD1 matching 7 bases. The CDR3 extends over 14 amino acids. From germline, CDR1 is SGHTA and CDR2 FQGNSA. Trimming removed 5 bases from V and 4 bases from J; junction bases left unmatched: 7. The DNA for the CDR3 is TGTGCCAGCAGCCTCAACAGGGGCCCCACTGAAGCTTTCTTT. It specifies CASSLNRGPTEAFF. The full variable domain, completed using reference TRBV7-2 and TRBJ1-1, is GAGVSQSPSNKVTEKGKDVELRCDPISGHTALYWYRQSLGQGLEFLIYFQGNSAPDKSGLPSDRFSAERTGGSVSTLTIQRTQQEDSAVYLCASSLNRGPTEAFFGQGTRLTVV.

The chain links TRBV18 to TRBJ2-3; 9 bases align to TRBD2. Germline loops: CDR1 KGHSH, CDR2 LQKENI. The CDR3 has 17 amino acids. V was pared by 0 bases and J by 3 bases, with 7 bases of the junction left unmatched. CDR3 amino acids: CASSPPPAGGLTDTQYF. The CDR3 DNA sequence: TGTGCCAGCTCACCACCGCCGGCGGGGGGGCTTACAGATACGCAGTATTTT. The whole variable domain, filled in from reference TRBV18 and TRBJ2-3, reads NAGVMQNPRHLVRRRGQEARLRCSPMKGHSHVYWYRQLPEEGLKFMVYLQKENIIDESGMPKERFSAEFPKEGPSILRIQQVVRGDSAAYFCASSPPPAGGLTDTQYFGPGTRLTVL.

The table lists this clone with a few counts. The chain has TRBV7-3 and TRBJ2-7, with TRBD1 matching 7 bases. The length of the CDR3 is 12 residues. Germline loops: CDR1 SGHTA, CDR2 FQGTGA. Trimming cost V 5 bases and J 7 bases; bases outside gene matches: 5. This chain's CDR3 is CASSGDSWEQYF. The CDR3 DNA reads as TGTGCCAGCAGCGGGGACAGCTGGGAGCAGTACTTC.

This chain joins TRBV27 and TRBJ2-7; maybe TRBD1 (6 bases). Germline CDR1 reads MNHEY; CDR2 reads SMNVEV (reference sequence). V dropped 6 bases and J dropped 1 base, with 16 bases sitting between them. This CDR3 spans 15 amino acids. In DNA form, the CDR3 reads TGTGCCAGCAGCCTGGACAGCGCAGAGTCCTACGAGCAGTACTTC. This sequence encodes CASSLDSAESYEQYF.

The rearrangement joins TRBV18 to TRBJ1-1; 7 bases line up with TRBD1. CDR3 length: 13 amino acids. The J segment lost 7 bases and the V segment lost 5 bases, leaving 7 bases of the junction unmatched. CDR1 is KGHSH, CDR2 LQKENI, per germline. CDR3 in amino acids: CASSDRDRGEAFF. CDR3 coding DNA: TGTGCCAGCTCAGACAGGGACCGAGGTGAAGCTTTCTTT. Looking up the rest from reference TRBV18 and TRBJ1-1 gives the full variable domain: NAGVMQNPRHLVRRRGQEARLRCSPMKGHSHVYWYRQLPEEGLKFMVYLQKENIIDESGMPKERFSAEFPKEGPSILRIQQVVRGDSAAYFCASSDRDRGEAFFGQGTRLTVV.

The V gene is TRBV6-1, the J gene TRBJ2-4; TRBD1 aligns across 10 bases. The germline V gene has CDR1 MNHNS and CDR2 SASEGT. J was trimmed by 7 bases and V by 6 bases; bases with no gene match: 6. CDR3 length: 14 residues. The CDR3 region has the DNA TGTGCCAGCAGAGTACCGGGACAGGGGAACATTCAGTACTTC. Translation: CASRVPGQGNIQYF.

The chain employs TRBV2 and TRBJ2-1, with D perhaps matching TRBD2 (6 bases). Germline values: CDR1 SNHLY, CDR2 FYNNEI. CDR3 length: 14 amino acids. V dropped 2 bases and J dropped 9 bases, with 14 bases sitting between them. Here the CDR3 reads CASSESGRMVEQFF. CDR3 bases: TGTGCCAGCAGTGAATCGGGGAGGATGGTTGAGCAGTTCTTC.

This chain joins TRBV28 and TRBJ2-1; D is unresolved. The CDR3 covers 15 residues. The germline gives CDR1 MDHEN, CDR2 SYDVKM. The germline V and J ends were trimmed by 2 bases and 0 bases, with 8 bases remaining between them. CDR3 DNA: TGTGCCAGCAGTTTAGGCAGGTACTCCTACAATGAGCAGTTCTTC. It is translated as CASSLGRYSYNEQFF.

The CDR3 DNA sequence: TGTGCCAGCAGCTCCGACCCATCCACTGAAGCTTTCTTT. Protein: CASSSDPSTEAFF. The rearrangement joins TRBV7-3 to TRBJ1-1; D gene uncertain. Germline loops: CDR1 SGHTA, CDR2 FQGTGA. CDR3 length: 13 residues. Between the trimmed V and J ends, which lost 4 bases and 4 bases, there was a span of 10 bases.

The rearrangement links TRBV7-9 to TRBJ2-2; D is unresolved. The CDR3 is made up of 12 amino acids. Germline lookup yields CDR1 SEHNR and CDR2 FQNEAQ (reference sequence). Deletions cut 2 bases from V and 6 bases from J, with 4 bases between. The CDR3 DNA sequence: TGTGCCAGCAGCTTACTTGCCGGGGAGCTGTTTTTT. It yields the protein CASSLLAGELFF.

The chain carries TRBV5-4 and TRBJ1-5, with a possible D match to TRBD1 (5 bases). Trimming shortened V by 2 bases and J by 2 bases, and 11 bases separated the two germline ends. CDR3 length equals 15 residues. CDR1 is SGHNT, CDR2 YYREEE, per germline (reference sequence). The CDR3 DNA reads as TGTGCCAGCAGCTTTGGAGGGGTTGGCAATCAGCCCCAGCATTTT. Encoded protein: CASSFGGVGNQPQHF.

CDR3 sequence reads: CASSAANYGYTF. As DNA, the CDR3 is TGTGCCAGCAGTGCCGCGAATTATGGCTACACCTTC. The chain carries TRBV28 and TRBJ1-2; D uncertain. CDR3 length: 12 residues. Looked up from germline, CDR1 is MDHEN and CDR2 is SYDVKM. V lost 5 bases and J lost 5, with 9 bases in between.

The rearrangement joins TRBV15 to TRBJ1-5; D gene unclear. Germline-derived CDR1 and CDR2 are LNHNV and YYDKDF (reference sequence). V was pared by 4 bases and J by 6 bases, with 10 bases between. CDR3 length: 13 amino acids. CDR3 DNA: TGTGCCACCAGCATCGGGAGCTCTCAGCCCCAGCATTTT. Protein: CATSIGSSQPQHF.

The rearrangement uses TRBV27 and TRBJ1-5; D not certain. Germline CDR1 MNHEY, CDR2 SMNVEV (reference sequence). V lost 3 bases and J lost 2, with 11 bases in between. There are 15 residues in the CDR3. CDR3 bases: TGTGCCAGCAGTTTGAGGTCGGTCGGCAATCAGCCCCAGCATTTT. This translates into CASSLRSVGNQPQHF.

V usage is TRBV27 and J usage is TRBJ1-2; D is ambiguous. The germline CDR1 and CDR2 sequences are MNHEY and SMNVEV (reference sequence). V was pared by 4 bases and J by 5 bases, with 14 bases between. This CDR3 spans 14 amino acids. The CDR3 DNA reads TGTGCCAGCAGTTCCAGTGGGTGGCAGTATGGCTACACCTTC. It yields the protein CASSSSGWQYGYTF.

This clone was counted once. The chain combines TRBV11-2 with TRBJ2-1; no definite D call. V was clipped by 1 base and J by 10 bases, with 5 bases between them. In germline, CDR1 is SGHAT, CDR2 FQNNGV. The CDR3 runs 11 residues. Written as DNA, the CDR3 is TGTGCCAGCAGCTTAGTGGTCGAGCAGTTCTTC. This encodes CASSLVVEQFF.

The sample holds a few counts of this clone. This chain connects TRBV6-5 to TRBJ2-2; possibly TRBD2 for D (5 bases). The CDR3 extends over 15 amino acids. Germline loops: CDR1 MNHEY, CDR2 SVGAGI. Trimming took 6 bases from V and 3 from J, leaving 14 bases between them. In DNA, the CDR3 is TGTGCCAGCAGACCCCGGGAAGCCCACACCGGGGAGCTGTTTTTT. Residues: CASRPREAHTGELFF.

The rearrangement joins TRBV11-2 to TRBJ2-1; D unclear. The V and J ends lost 2 bases and 4 bases respectively, with 9 bases between them. The germline V gene has CDR1 SGHAT and CDR2 FQNNGV. CDR3 length equals 14 residues. CDR3 loop: CASSLPRQYNEQFF. The CDR3 nucleotides are TGTGCCAGCAGCTTACCGAGACAATACAATGAGCAGTTCTTC. Drawing the rest from reference TRBV11-2 and TRBJ2-1, the complete variable domain is EAGVAQSPRYKIIEKRQSVAFWCNPISGHATLYWYQQILGQGPKLLIQFQNNGVVDDSQLPKDRFSAERLKGVDSTLKIQPAKLEDSAVYLCASSLPRQYNEQFFGPGTRLTVL.

The chain recombines TRBV19 with TRBJ2-1, with 9 positions matching TRBD1. Germline assignment: CDR1 LNHDA and CDR2 SQIVND (reference sequence). V gave up 7 bases and J gave up 10 bases; unmatched junction bases: 11. This CDR3 spans 14 amino acids. The CDR3 reads CASTSGQGTEEQFF. CDR3 nucleotides: TGTGCCAGTACCTCGGGACAGGGAACGGAGGAGCAGTTCTTC.

This clone has a handful of counts. V gene TRBV10-2 combines with J gene TRBJ2-3; D remains unclear. V lost 1 base and J 2 bases, leaving 10 bases between the germline ends. The CDR3 contains 15 residues. Germline CDR1 reads WSHSY; CDR2 reads SAAADI. CDR3 loop: CASSELVRNTDTQYF. DNA of the CDR3: TGCGCCAGCAGTGAGTTAGTACGGAACACAGATACGCAGTATTTT.

The chain is built from TRBV27 and TRBJ2-4; 7 positions agree with TRBD2. This CDR3 is 15 amino acids long. The germline V gene has CDR1 MNHEY and CDR2 SMNVEV (reference sequence). Germline trimming cut 6 bases from V and 6 bases from J; bases unmatched to any gene: 11. CDR3 coding DNA: TGTGCCAGCAGCCTAGACCGGACTAGAGGAAACATTCAGTACTTC. Its translation: CASSLDRTRGNIQYF.

The chain has TRBV15 and TRBJ1-1; D is unclear. CDR1 is LNHNV, CDR2 YYDKDF, per germline (reference sequence). Trimming removed 2 bases at V and 1 base at J, with 5 bases between. The CDR3 totals 13 residues. CDR3 coding DNA: TGTGCCACCAGCAGACAGGAGAACACTGAAGCTTTCTTT. It is translated as CATSRQENTEAFF.

The chain recombines TRBV28 with TRBJ2-5; maybe TRBD1 (5 bases). V lost 5 bases to trimming and J lost 1 base, with 11 bases between them. The CDR3 length is 14 residues. Germline-derived CDR1 and CDR2 are MDHEN and SYDVKM. For the CDR3, the DNA is TGTGCCAGCAGTGTGGTGGGGCTCCAAGAGACCCAGTACTTC. Translation: CASSVVGLQETQYF.

The CDR3 DNA is TGTGCCAGCAGCGCCCTGGGACAAAAGATTACCTACGAGCAGTACTTC. As protein: CASSALGQKITYEQYF. The chain recombines TRBV28 with TRBJ2-7, with a weak D call TRBD1 (6 bases). Per the germline V gene, CDR1 is MDHEN and CDR2 is SYDVKM. CDR3 length: 16 residues. V was shortened by 6 bases and J by 2 bases, with 20 bases between the two germline ends.

V and J are TRBV18 and TRBJ1-5, with a weak D call TRBD1 (5 bases). Germline V CDR1 and CDR2: KGHSH, LQKENI. This CDR3 has 16 amino acids. The V gene lost 6 bases and the J gene lost 0 bases, with 15 bases spanning the gap. CDR3 nucleotide sequence: TGTGCCAGCTCGCCGGACCAGGGATTTAGCAATCAGCCCCAGCATTTT. Its translation is CASSPDQGFSNQPQHF.

There are a few counts of this clone. This chain joins TRBV28 and TRBJ1-2; 7 bases align to TRBD1. This CDR3 spans 15 amino acids. CDR1 and CDR2 (germline): MDHEN, SYDVKM. J lost 4 bases, V lost 2 bases, and 7 bases had no gene match. The CDR3 loop reads CASSLLTGQIYGYTF. CDR3 bases: TGTGCCAGCAGTTTACTGACGGGACAGATCTATGGCTACACCTTC.